One sample yielded the 29 T cell receptor beta chains listed below, sequenced in a study of long-term antiretroviral therapy in people with HIV. Sequencing used immunoSEQ v3.0 at survey level. Generated by immunoSEQ multiplex PCR, the TCRdb table keeps only in-frame clones and is missing some. The data show around 8,000 clones, with approximately 80% seen just once and approximately 17% held by the top ten. The sequences come from unsorted PBMCs, collected 0.1 years after starting antiretroviral therapy. The receptors come from a man aged 35 to 55 with HIV.

The chain employs TRBV5-5 and TRBJ1-1; perhaps TRBD1 as D (5 bases). Germline V CDR1 and CDR2: SGHKS, YYEKEE (reference sequence). Trimming removed 0 bases from V and 11 bases from J, with 14 bases in between. This CDR3 contains 13 residues. CDR3 sequence (DNA): TGTGCCAGCAGCTTGGGTACAGGATCTATGGCTTTCTTT. Amino acid sequence: CASSLGTGSMAFF.

The gene calls are TRBV9 and TRBJ2-3; 16 bases align to TRBD2. The CDR3 totals 18 residues. The germline CDR1 and CDR2 sequences are SGDLS and YYNGEE. Unmatched junction bases numbered 6, after V lost 3 bases and J lost 2 bases. The CDR3 nucleotides are TGTGCCAGCAGCGGGGGGACTAGCGGGGGGGCCCTCACAGATACGCAGTATTTT. Translated: CASSGGTSGGALTDTQYF. Drawing the rest from reference TRBV9 and TRBJ2-3, the complete variable domain is DSGVTQTPKHLITATGQRVTLRCSPRSGDLSVYWYQQSLDQGLQFLIQYYNGEERAKGNILERFSAQQFPDLHSELNLSSLELGDSALYFCASSGGTSGGALTDTQYFGPGTRLTVL.

V gene TRBV4-3 combines with J gene TRBJ2-2; possible D gene TRBD2, 6 bases. CDR3 length: 14 amino acids. V lost 0 bases, J lost 5 bases, and 7 bases lay in between. Germline loops: CDR1 LGHNA, CDR2 YSLEER. The CDR3 DNA sequence: TGCGCCAGCAGCCAAGATGGGGGGACCGGGGAGCTGTTTTTT. Protein product: CASSQDGGTGELFF.

V gene TRBV5-1 combines with J gene TRBJ1-1; 9 nucleotides line up with TRBD1. Germline V gene data show CDR1 as SGHRS and CDR2 as YFSETQ. V was clipped by 4 bases and J by 2 bases; unmatched bases: 9. The CDR3 runs 16 residues. CDR3 loop: CASSLNWDRVNTEAFF. CDR3 nucleotide sequence: TGCGCCAGCAGCCTAAATTGGGACAGGGTAAACACTGAAGCTTTCTTT.

The V call is TRBV5-6, the J call TRBJ2-7; a possible D gene is TRBD2 (5 bases). The CDR3 is 16 amino acids. Trimming left V 2 bases short and J 0 bases short, with 15 bases between. The V gene's germline CDR1 is SGHDT and CDR2 YYEEEE. The CDR3 here is CASSLAPRGSSYEQYF. CDR3 in DNA: TGTGCCAGCAGCTTAGCCCCCCGGGGTAGCTCCTACGAGCAGTACTTC.

The count of this clone is one. J is TRBJ2-1 and V is TRBV14; perhaps TRBD1 as D (6 bases). The V end lost 1 base, the J end lost 6 bases, and 16 bases lay between the germline ends. Germline V CDR1 and CDR2: SGHDN, FVKESK. The CDR3 sequence is 16 residues long. The chain's CDR3 is CASSQAWQGTSNEQFF. The CDR3 coding sequence is TGTGCCAGCAGCCAAGCTTGGCAGGGGACCTCCAATGAGCAGTTCTTC.

The rearrangement links TRBV11-2 to TRBJ1-4; D perhaps matches TRBD1 (6 bases). This CDR3 region has 15 residues. Germline V gene data show CDR1 as SGHAT and CDR2 as FQNNGV. V gave up 3 bases and J gave up 2 bases, with 10 bases separating them. The CDR3 DNA is TGTGCCAGCAGCTTCGGGGGGCGGACTAATGAAAAACTGTTTTTT. The encoded protein is CASSFGGRTNEKLFF. The full variable domain, with the rest looked up from reference TRBV11-2 and TRBJ1-4, is EAGVAQSPRYKIIEKRQSVAFWCNPISGHATLYWYQQILGQGPKLLIQFQNNGVVDDSQLPKDRFSAERLKGVDSTLKIQPAKLEDSAVYLCASSFGGRTNEKLFFGSGTQLSVL.

This chain links TRBV6-5 with TRBJ2-7, with D perhaps assigned TRBD1 or TRBD2 (5 bases each). Trimming took 6 bases from V and 3 from J, leaving 18 bases between them. CDR1 is MNHEY, CDR2 SVGAGI, per germline. The CDR3 runs to 15 residues. In DNA, the CDR3 is TGTGCCAGCAGCCCGCCGGGACGGGCTCTCTACGAGCAGTACTTC. Protein product: CASSPPGRALYEQYF.

This clone showed up just once. The CDR3 DNA reads as TGTGCCACCAGCACGGGGTTCCTTGAGCAGTTCTTC. Its translation: CATSTGFLEQFF. V usage is TRBV15 and J usage is TRBJ2-1; D perhaps matches TRBD2 (5 bases). V shed 4 bases and J shed 9 bases, with 10 bases lying between them. CDR1 is LNHNV and CDR2 is YYDKDF in the germline V gene (reference sequence). The CDR3 has 12 residues.

This chain joins TRBV30 and TRBJ2-7; the match to TRBD2 covers 7 bases. The junction had 3 bases not matched to a gene; V was cut back by 0 bases and J by 7 bases. Germline CDR1 and CDR2: GTSNPN and SVGIG (reference sequence). The CDR3 runs to 12 residues. This chain's CDR3 is CAWSVGGGEQYF. In DNA form, the CDR3 reads TGTGCCTGGAGTGTAGGCGGGGGAGAGCAGTACTTC.

The rearrangement uses TRBV12-5 and TRBJ1-2; the D gene is possibly TRBD1 (5 bases). This CDR3 is 15 amino acids long. Trimming removed 5 bases from V and 4 bases from J, with 17 bases in between. Germline assignment: CDR1 LGHNT and CDR2 FRNRAP. The CDR3 region is CASGRGDGSSYGYTF. In DNA, the CDR3 is TGTGCTAGTGGTAGGGGAGACGGGAGTTCCTATGGCTACACCTTC.

This clone was picked up a small number of times. The chain links TRBV4-3 to TRBJ2-7, with 8 bases fitting TRBD2. The CDR3 extends over 17 amino acids. V lost 0 bases and J lost 0; bases outside the gene matches: 7. The germline CDR1 and CDR2 sequences are LGHNA and YSLEER. CDR3 amino acids: CASSQDFAGGPSYEQYF. Written as DNA, the CDR3 is TGCGCCAGCAGCCAAGATTTCGCGGGGGGCCCCTCCTACGAGCAGTACTTC.

This clone occurred a few times. V usage is TRBV9 and J usage is TRBJ2-2; D uncertain. Germline V gives CDR1 SGDLS, CDR2 YYNGEE. CDR3 size: 13 residues. With 7 bases removed from V and 0 bases from J, the gap between germline ends came to 7 bases. The CDR3 region is CASRGTNTGELFF. As DNA, the CDR3 is TGTGCCAGCCGAGGAACGAACACCGGGGAGCTGTTTTTT. The full variable domain, with the rest looked up from reference TRBV9 and TRBJ2-2, is DSGVTQTPKHLITATGQRVTLRCSPRSGDLSVYWYQQSLDQGLQFLIQYYNGEERAKGNILERFSAQQFPDLHSELNLSSLELGDSALYFCASRGTNTGELFFGEGSRLTVL.

J is TRBJ2-5 and V is TRBV18, with D unresolved. The CDR3 length is 13 residues. The germline gives CDR1 KGHSH, CDR2 LQKENI. Trimming removed 6 bases at V and 1 base at J, with 9 bases between. DNA for the CDR3: TGTGCCAGCTCCTCCTCACCCCAAGAGACCCAGTACTTC. This codes for CASSSSPQETQYF.

J is TRBJ2-2 and V is TRBV4-3; 10 bases map to TRBD2. The CDR3 has 15 amino acids. The V gene's germline CDR1 is LGHNA and CDR2 YSLEER. J gave up 3 bases and V 5 bases, and 3 bases lay outside the gene matches. CDR3 in amino acids: CASSSGTSDTGELFF. The CDR3 region has the DNA TGCGCCAGCAGCTCCGGGACTAGCGACACCGGGGAGCTGTTTTTT.

This chain links TRBV4-1 with TRBJ2-7; TRBD1 agrees at 11 bases. CDR1 is MGHRA, CDR2 YSYEKL, per germline. V shed 3 bases and J 5 bases; nucleotides not matched to a gene: 6. The CDR3 has 15 amino acids. CDR3 sequence (DNA): TGCGCCAGCAGCCAGCTGGGACAGGGGGTAGACGAGCAGTACTTC. Its translation is CASSQLGQGVDEQYF.

The chain couples TRBV28 to TRBJ1-2, with 7 bases fitting TRBD1. The CDR3 is 14 amino acids. Germline trimming cut 5 bases from V and 2 bases from J; bases unmatched to any gene: 5. Germline V lookup: CDR1 MDHEN, CDR2 SYDVKM. The CDR3 DNA reads as TGTGCCAGCAGTGCAGGGGGTTCGAACTATGGCTACACCTTC. This gives the protein CASSAGGSNYGYTF.

This clone was detected only once. The V and J genes are TRBV6-5 and TRBJ1-2, with D tentatively TRBD1 (5 bases). V lost 2 bases, J lost 6 bases, and 13 bases lay in between. CDR3 size: 14 residues. Germline CDR1 is MNHEY and CDR2 is SVGAGI. The CDR3 loop is CASSYQTGGDGYTF. DNA for the CDR3: TGTGCCAGCAGTTACCAAACGGGAGGGGATGGCTACACCTTC.

The V gene is TRBV5-5, the J gene TRBJ1-2, with TRBD1 matching 8 bases. The CDR3 sequence is 14 residues long. Germline-derived CDR1 and CDR2 are SGHKS and YYEKEE (reference sequence). Unmatched junction bases numbered 2, after V lost 0 bases and J lost 4 bases. In nucleotides, the CDR3 is TGTGCCAGCAGCTTGGGCGGACAGGGCTATGGCTACACCTTC. This codes for CASSLGGQGYGYTF. The full variable domain, in which reference TRBV5-5 and TRBJ1-2 provide the parts outside the CDR3, is DAGVTQSPTHLIKTRGQQVTLRCSPISGHKSVSWYQQVLGQGPQFIFQYYEKEERGRGNFPDRFSARQFPNYSSELNVNALLLGDSALYLCASSLGGQGYGYTFGSGTRLTVV.

The genes are TRBV5-1 and TRBJ2-7; D unclear. Deletions cut 5 bases from V and 4 bases from J, with 13 bases between. Germline values: CDR1 SGHRS, CDR2 YFSETQ. The CDR3 length is 13 residues. The CDR3 nucleotides read TGCGCCAGCAGACCCGTCACAATGTACGAGCAGTACTTC. This translates into CASRPVTMYEQYF. Supplemented by reference TRBV5-1 and TRBJ2-7, the full variable domain reads KAGVTQTPRYLIKTRGQQVTLSCSPISGHRSVSWYQQTPGQGLQFLFEYFSETQRNKGNFPGRFSGRQFSNSRSEMNVSTLELGDSALYLCASRPVTMYEQYFGPGTRLTVT.

The rearrangement links TRBV5-1 to TRBJ2-7, with D perhaps assigned TRBD1 or TRBD2 (7 bases each). This CDR3 is built from 14 residues. V was clipped by 7 bases and J by 4 bases, with 18 bases between them. Germline CDR1 SGHRS, CDR2 YFSETQ. CDR3 coding DNA: TGCGCCAGCCGTCAGGGGGACGGGGGGTACGAGCAGTACTTC. Its translation: CASRQGDGGYEQYF.

The genes are TRBV18 and TRBJ2-6; 9 nucleotides align to TRBD1. The length of the CDR3 is 17 residues. Germline CDR1 KGHSH, CDR2 LQKENI. Trimming cost V 6 bases and J 0 bases; bases outside gene matches: 6. CDR3 sequence (DNA): TGTGCCAGCTCCCCCGGGACAGGGTTCTCTGGGGCCAACGTCCTGACTTTC. It encodes CASSPGTGFSGANVLTF.

The chain is built from TRBV19 and TRBJ1-5; D is unclear. V was trimmed by 2 bases and J by 0 bases, leaving 8 bases between them. CDR3 length: 15 amino acids. CDR1 and CDR2 (germline): LNHDA, SQIVND (reference sequence). The DNA for the CDR3 is TGTGCCAGTAGTATATCAGGCGATAGCAATCAGCCCCAGCATTTT. Translation gives CASSISGDSNQPQHF.

In this sample, this clone is medium-sized. The gene calls are TRBV6-1 and TRBJ1-2; no firm D call. Trimming removed 1 base from V and 3 bases from J, with 9 bases in between. The CDR3 has 14 residues. Germline V CDR1 and CDR2: MNHNS, SASEGT. CDR3 in amino acids: CASSEGSTYYGYTF. The CDR3 DNA reads TGTGCCAGCAGTGAAGGGAGCACCTACTATGGCTACACCTTC.

The chain combines TRBV6-5 with TRBJ2-7; 8 nucleotides match TRBD2. Germline values: CDR1 MNHEY, CDR2 SVGAGI. Trimming cost V 6 bases and J 7 bases; bases outside gene matches: 8. This CDR3 is built from 13 residues. CDR3 nucleotide sequence: TGTGCCAGCAGACCGCGGGGGGCACATGAGCAGTACTTC. Its translation is CASRPRGAHEQYF.

The chain uses TRBV20-1 and TRBJ1-2; D remains ambiguous. The CDR3 extends over 11 amino acids. In germline, CDR1 is DFQATT, CDR2 SNEGSKA (reference sequence). The V end lost 0 bases, the J end lost 7 bases, and 6 bases lay between the germline ends. The DNA of the CDR3 is TGCAGTGCTAGAGATATCGGTGGCTACACCTTC. Amino acids: CSARDIGGYTF.

The chain joins TRBV7-6 to TRBJ1-1; no firm D call. V was cut by 4 bases and J by 6 bases, with 18 bases left in between. Germline V CDR1 and CDR2: SGHVS, FNYEAQ. The CDR3 has 15 residues. The CDR3 region has the DNA TGTGCCAGCAGCTCCCGTTCCGGCACGACCGCTGAAGCTTTCTTT. It yields the protein CASSSRSGTTAEAFF.

In nucleotides, the CDR3 is TGTGCCAGCAGTGAAGAGGGACGTACAGTGGACAATCAGCCCCAGCATTTT. This translates into CASSEEGRTVDNQPQHF. V and J are TRBV6-1 and TRBJ1-5; D may be TRBD1 (5 bases). Trimming pared 1 base from V and 3 bases from J, leaving 16 bases between. Germline V gene sequence: CDR1 MNHNS, CDR2 SASEGT. The CDR3 extends over 17 amino acids.

This chain joins TRBV6-6 and TRBJ2-3, with a possible D match to TRBD1 (6 bases). V lost 4 bases and J lost 3, with 11 bases in between. The CDR3 length is 14 residues. CDR1 and CDR2 from the germline V gene are MNHNY and SVGAGI (reference sequence). This chain's CDR3 is CASSSRDKTDTQYF. Written as DNA, the CDR3 is TGTGCCAGCAGTTCCCGGGACAAAACAGATACGCAGTATTTT.